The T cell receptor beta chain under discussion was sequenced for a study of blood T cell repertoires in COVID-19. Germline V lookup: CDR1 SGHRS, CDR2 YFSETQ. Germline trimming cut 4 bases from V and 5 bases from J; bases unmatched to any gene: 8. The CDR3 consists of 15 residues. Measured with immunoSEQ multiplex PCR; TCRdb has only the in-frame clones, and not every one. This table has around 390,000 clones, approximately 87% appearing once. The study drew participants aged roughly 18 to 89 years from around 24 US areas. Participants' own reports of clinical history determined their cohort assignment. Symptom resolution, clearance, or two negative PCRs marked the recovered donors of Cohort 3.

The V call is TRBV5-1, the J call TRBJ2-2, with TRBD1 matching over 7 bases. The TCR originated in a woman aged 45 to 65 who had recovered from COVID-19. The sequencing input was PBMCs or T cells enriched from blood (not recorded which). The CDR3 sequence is CASSPPTGITGELFF. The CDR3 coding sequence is TGCGCCAGCAGCCCGCCGACAGGGATTACCGGGGAGCTGTTTTTT.